Following are 6 T cell receptor beta chains from one sample sequenced in a study of blood T cell repertoires in COVID-19. Clones were sequenced by immunoSEQ multiplex PCR, and TCRdb holds only the in-frame ones, with some missing. The table lists about 170,000 clones, 70% to 85% of them singletons. Sequenced input: peripheral blood. The receptors stem from a woman of 80 years or more with acute or convalescent COVID-19.

The V gene is TRBV30, the J gene TRBJ2-3; 7 nucleotides agree with TRBD1. With 2 bases clipped from V and 1 base from J, the junction kept 6 bases outside the gene matches. The CDR3 sequence is 15 residues long. Germline-derived CDR1 and CDR2 are GTSNPN and SVGIG (reference sequence). CDR3 sequence: CAWSIGGSGTDTQYF. As DNA, the CDR3 is TGTGCCTGGAGTATAGGGGGCAGTGGCACAGATACGCAGTATTTT.

The table lists this clone with a count of one. This chain connects TRBV3-1 (or the pseudogene TRBV3-2) to TRBJ1-2; D is perhaps TRBD1 (6 bases). Germline V gene lookup returns CDR1 LGHDT and CDR2 YNNKEL (reference sequence). With 0 bases removed from V and 0 bases from J, the gap between germline ends came to 11 bases. The CDR3 extends over 16 amino acids. The CDR3 DNA is TGTGCCAGCAGCCAAGATTGGGCAGGGGCTAACTATGGCTACACCTTC. Protein sequence: CASSQDWAGANYGYTF.

The chain joins TRBV5-1 to TRBJ2-3; D is uncertain. Trimming stripped 1 base from V and 0 bases from J, with 9 bases between. The CDR3 sequence is 15 residues long. Germline assignment: CDR1 SGHRS and CDR2 YFSETQ. For the CDR3, the DNA is TGCGCCAGCAGCTTGTTGTTGACTAGCACAGATACGCAGTATTTT. It is translated as CASSLLLTSTDTQYF.

The chain employs TRBV3-1 (or the pseudogene TRBV3-2) and TRBJ1-4; TRBD1 matches at 7 bases. CDR1 and CDR2 (germline): LGHDT, YNNKEL (reference sequence). V trimming: 4 bases; J trimming: 7 bases; junction bases outside the gene matches: 9. CDR3 length: 15 residues. The CDR3 loop is CASSPGTAKGEKLFF. For the CDR3, the DNA is TGTGCCAGCAGCCCCGGGACAGCGAAGGGTGAAAAACTGTTTTTT.

J is TRBJ2-3 and V is TRBV19; D is ambiguous. Germline loops: CDR1 LNHDA, CDR2 SQIVND (reference sequence). The CDR3 covers 13 residues. Trimming pared 3 bases from V and 3 bases from J, leaving 7 bases between. The CDR3 DNA follows: TGTGCCAGTAGTATGGCAGTTACAGATACGCAGTATTTT. It specifies CASSMAVTDTQYF.

V gene TRBV7-2 combines with J gene TRBJ1-2, with D maybe TRBD1 (5 bases). V lost 0 bases to trimming and J lost 7 bases, with 12 bases between them. CDR3 size: 14 residues. Germline CDR1 reads SGHTA; CDR2 reads FQGNSA. The CDR3 region is CASSLAGGERGYTF. CDR3 DNA: TGTGCCAGCAGCTTAGCCGGGGGAGAGCGTGGCTACACCTTC.